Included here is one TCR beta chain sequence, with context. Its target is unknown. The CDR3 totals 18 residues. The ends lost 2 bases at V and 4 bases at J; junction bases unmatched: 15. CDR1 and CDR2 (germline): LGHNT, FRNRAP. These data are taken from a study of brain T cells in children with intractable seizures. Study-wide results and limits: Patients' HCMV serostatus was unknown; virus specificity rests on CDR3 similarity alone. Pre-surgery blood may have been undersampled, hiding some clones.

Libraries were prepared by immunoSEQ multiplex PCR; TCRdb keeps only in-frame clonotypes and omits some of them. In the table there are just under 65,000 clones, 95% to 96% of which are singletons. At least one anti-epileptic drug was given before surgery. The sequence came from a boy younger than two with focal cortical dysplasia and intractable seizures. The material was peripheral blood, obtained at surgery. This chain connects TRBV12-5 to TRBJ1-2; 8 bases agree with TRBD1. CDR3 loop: CASGLLADRAGLLYGYTF. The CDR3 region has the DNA TGTGCTAGTGGTTTGCTAGCGGACAGGGCTGGCCTTCTCTATGGCTACACCTTC.